This entry is about one TCR beta chain. Its target is not known. These data originate in a study of blood T cells in healthy people across ages. Trimming took off 5 bases at V and 11 bases at J, with 21 bases between the two ends. CDR1 and CDR2 from the germline V gene are SGHTA and FQGNSA. The CDR3 sequence is 14 residues long. A second PCR of about 7 to 11 cycles used a sample-barcoded 5' primer and a J-beta primer mix. Tagging of each cDNA molecule was performed by a template-switch adaptor with 12 random nucleotides. Individual samples furnished no less than 3 million CDR3-containing paired-end reads apiece. TCRdb analysed the 5' RACE reads with MiXCR anew, one entry per CDR3 protein. The sample holds about 1.8 million distinct CDR3 sequences, 49% seen once. The study's findings and limits: Diversity was higher, and naive CD4+ cells more numerous, in long-lived donors than in aged donors.

The sequence was collected from a woman aged 40 to 55 in good health. The sequencing input was blood. The J gene is TRBJ2-5, the V gene TRBV7-2; possible D gene TRBD2, 6 bases. CDR3 loop: CASSRDSTADEQYF. DNA for the CDR3: TGTGCCAGCAGCCGGGACTCCACTGCCGATGAGCAGTACTTC. The whole variable domain, remainder taken from reference TRBV7-2 and TRBJ2-5, is GAGVSQSPSNKVTEKGKDVELRCDPISGHTALYWYRQSLGQGLEFLIYFQGNSAPDKSGLPSDRFSAERTGGSVSTLTIQRTQQEDSAVYLCASSRDSTADEQYFGPGTRLLVL.